This T cell receptor beta chain originates from a study of blood T cell repertoires in COVID-19. Study at large: The cDNA or gDNA used as material had been derived from T cells, B-cell-depleted T cells, or PBMCs.

Trimming cost V 6 bases and J 0 bases, with 8 bases left between them. The CDR3 is made up of 13 amino acids. From germline, CDR1 is MNHEY and CDR2 SMNVEV (reference sequence). The repertoire was sequenced with immunoSEQ multiplex PCR; TCRdb's copy has only in-frame clones and lacks some. This table has 70,000 to 95,000 clones, around 80% appearing once. The sample holds one count of this clone. This sequence joins TRBV27 and TRBJ1-2; TRBD1 is a possible D gene (5 bases). The TCR originated in a man in his 60s with COVID-19, enrolled during active disease. Input material: peripheral blood. The DNA of the CDR3 is TGTGCCAGCAGACTGACAGCTAACTATGGCTACACCTTC. Translated: CASRLTANYGYTF.